Listed here is a single T cell receptor beta chain. These data originate in a study of T cell responses to AZD1222 COVID-19 vaccine. The protocol was immunoSEQ multiplex PCR, while the TCRdb copy is restricted to in-frame clones and leaves out a portion. The sample lists around 130,000 clones; 93% were seen once. The CDR3 has 12 residues. Trimming pared 5 bases from V and 3 bases from J, leaving 5 bases between. The V call is TRBV12-3 or TRBV12-4, the J call TRBJ1-5; D is undetermined. This material consisted of peripheral blood, taken on day 0 of AZD1222 vaccination. This sequence was found in an adult in good health. For the CDR3, the DNA is TGTGCCAGCAGTATTCTCAATCAGCCCCAGCATTTT. This translates into CASSILNQPQHF.